The rows below give T cell receptor beta chains drawn from one sample of a study of CD8 T cells in Susac syndrome. TCRdb re-analysed the immunoSEQ multiplex PCR reads in MiXCR, keeping a single row per CDR3 protein. The table records about 190,000 distinct CDR3 sequences, under 97% of them present only once. Sequenced: CD4+ T cells from PBMCs. These receptor sequences come from a human donor with Susac syndrome. Both conserved end residues are part of each CDR3. The D gene is left open where the match is weak. Size values are once, few and many counts, or a class for expanded clones, and some rows have none.

TRBV30	TRBJ2-5	TRBD2	-	CAWSRGGGPQETQYF	TGTGCCTGGAGTAGGGGCGGGGGGCCCCAAGAGACCCAGTACTTC
TRBV19	TRBJ1-2	-	once	CASSIDSHIDYGYTF	TGTGCCAGTAGTATTGACAGCCACATCGACTATGGCTACACCTTC
TRBV30	TRBJ2-5	-	-	CAWSGASRQETQYF	TGTGCCTGGAGCGGGGCTTCCCGTCAAGAGACCCAGTACTTC
TRBV10-3	TRBJ2-5	TRBD2	-	CAIRGGRDAGQETQYF	TGTGCCATCAGGGGTGGGAGGGACGCAGGCCAAGAGACCCAGTACTTC
TRBV11-2	TRBJ2-1	TRBD2	-	CASSQLAGLGEQFF	TGTGCCAGCAGCCAACTAGCGGGCCTAGGGGAGCAGTTCTTC
TRBV3-1	TRBJ1-2	TRBD1	-	CASSQEGTGLRGYTF	TGTGCCAGCAGCCAAGAAGGGACAGGGCTTCGGGGCTACACCTTC
TRBV29-1	TRBJ1-4	-	-	CSADGGNEKLFF	TGCAGCGCCGACGGGGGAAATGAAAAACTGTTTTTT
TRBV5-1	TRBJ2-3	-	-	CASSLVGPRGDTQYF	TGCGCCAGCAGCTTGGTAGGCCCACGGGGAGATACGCAGTATTTT
TRBV19	TRBJ1-2	-	-	CASSLTGGVYGYTF	TGTGCCAGTAGTCTGACAGGAGGGGTATATGGCTACACCTTC
TRBV30	TRBJ1-5	-	-	CAWSAITSNQPQHF	TGTGCCTGGAGCGCGATAACTAGCAATCAGCCCCAGCATTTT
TRBV3-1	TRBJ2-2	TRBD2	-	CASSRSGGTGELFF	TGTGCCAGCAGCCGCAGCGGGGGTACCGGGGAGCTGTTTTTT
TRBV12-3/TRBV12-4	TRBJ2-7	TRBD1	-	CASSPTGGAYEQYF	TGTGCCAGCAGCCCGACAGGGGGCGCGTACGAGCAGTACTTC
TRBV28	TRBJ1-1	-	-	CASMRGTEAFF	TGTGCCAGCATGCGGGGAACTGAAGCTTTCTTT
TRBV5-1	TRBJ2-1	TRBD1	-	CASSLGQAPYNEQFF	TGCGCCAGCAGCTTAGGACAGGCCCCCTACAATGAGCAGTTCTTC
TRBV29-1	TRBJ1-5	-	once	CSVVGGRDNQPQHF	TGCAGCGTTGTGGGCGGCAGGGACAATCAGCCCCAGCATTTT
TRBV30	TRBJ2-5	-	once	CAWSVVFGFQETQYF	TGTGCCTGGAGTGTAGTTTTCGGGTTTCAAGAGACCCAGTACTTC
TRBV7-2	TRBJ1-2	TRBD1	-	CASSLRGQGNGYTF	TGTGCCAGCAGCTTAAGGGGACAGGGGAATGGCTACACCTTC
TRBV6-5	TRBJ2-2	-	-	CASSPPIPGELFF	TGTGCCAGCAGCCCCCCCATCCCCGGGGAGCTGTTTTTT
TRBV14	TRBJ1-2	TRBD1	once	CASSQEGSFGQGRIGYTF	TGTGCCAGCAGCCAAGAAGGGAGTTTCGGACAGGGGAGAATCGGCTACACCTTC
TRBV7-8	TRBJ2-3	-	-	CASSLGGSTYTQYF	TGTGCCAGCAGCTTAGGGGGGTCCACGTATACGCAGTATTTT
TRBV30	TRBJ2-5	-	-	CAWSVRGWEETQYF	TGTGCCTGGAGTGTTCGGGGCTGGGAAGAGACCCAGTACTTC
TRBV20-1	TRBJ2-1	-	-	CSASTGRSNEQFF	TGCAGTGCTAGTACCGGCCGGAGCAATGAGCAGTTCTTC
TRBV7-3	TRBJ1-2	TRBD1	-	CASSLEQGYGYTF	TGTGCCAGCAGCTTAGAACAGGGGTATGGCTACACCTTC
TRBV5-1	TRBJ1-5	TRBD1	-	CASSLGDRGAPQHF	TGCGCCAGCAGCTTGGGGGACAGGGGGGCGCCCCAGCATTTT
TRBV7-2	TRBJ2-7	-	-	CASSLGEGTQYF	TGTGCCAGCAGCCTAGGGGAAGGCACGCAGTACTTC
TRBV20-1	TRBJ2-5	TRBD2	-	CSARTSGGETQYF	TGCAGTGCTAGGACTAGCGGGGGGGAGACCCAGTACTTC
TRBV15	TRBJ1-1	TRBD1	-	CATSSPNRGAKAFF	TGTGCCACCAGCAGCCCTAACAGGGGCGCTAAAGCTTTCTTT
TRBV6-5	TRBJ1-6	TRBD1	few	CASSYQTGGNSPLHF	TGTGCCAGCAGTTACCAAACAGGGGGGAATTCACCCCTCCACTTT
TRBV3-1	TRBJ1-1	-	-	CASSQGSFAGTEAFF	TGTGCCAGCAGCCAAGGGAGCTTTGCGGGTACTGAAGCTTTCTTT
TRBV6-1	TRBJ2-5	TRBD2	-	CASSQGLAGGRETQYF	TGTGCCAGCAGCCAGGGACTAGCGGGGGGGCGGGAGACCCAGTACTTC
TRBV19	TRBJ2-5	-	-	CASSPARETQYF	TGTGCCAGTAGTCCAGCACGGGAGACCCAGTACTTC
TRBV7-3	TRBJ2-1	-	-	CASSLSRGRPEQFF	TGTGCCAGCAGCTTAAGTCGGGGGAGACCAGAGCAGTTCTTC
TRBV4-3	TRBJ1-6	-	-	CASSQDARSPLHF	TGCGCCAGCAGCCAAGACGCGCGATCACCCCTCCACTTT
TRBV7-8	TRBJ1-2	-	once	CASSSPQGRQGYTF	TGTGCCAGCAGCTCGCCACAGGGACGTCAGGGCTACACCTTC
TRBV20-1	TRBJ1-4	TRBD1	-	CSAEQGESEKLFF	TGCAGTGCAGAACAGGGGGAAAGTGAAAAACTGTTTTTT
TRBV30	TRBJ2-7	-	-	CAWSPTNRRGYEQYF	TGTGCCTGGAGTCCCACGAACCGGCGGGGCTACGAGCAGTACTTC
TRBV7-9	TRBJ1-1	-	-	CASSLLPEAFF	TGTGCCAGCAGCTTATTGCCTGAAGCTTTCTTT
TRBV12-3/TRBV12-4	TRBJ1-6	-	-	CASSSRAASPLHF	TGTGCCAGCAGTTCTAGGGCAGCTTCACCCCTCCACTTT
TRBV4-1	TRBJ1-5	-	-	CASSQGFRDGHNQPQHF	TGCGCCAGCAGCCAAGGTTTCCGGGACGGACACAATCAGCCCCAGCATTTT
TRBV11-1	TRBJ1-2	-	-	CASSFDTNMGGYTF	TGTGCCAGCAGCTTCGATACGAATATGGGCGGCTACACCTTC
TRBV6-1	TRBJ2-1	TRBD1	-	CASSSWGTGSYNEQFF	TGTGCCAGCAGCTCCTGGGGGACAGGCTCCTACAATGAGCAGTTCTTC
TRBV30	TRBJ2-7	TRBD1	-	CAWRDRKYEQYF	TGTGCCTGGAGGGACAGGAAATACGAGCAGTACTTC
TRBV20-1	TRBJ1-2	-	-	CSATSRQYYGYTF	TGCAGTGCCACCTCACGGCAGTACTATGGCTACACCTTC
TRBV21-1	TRBJ1-5	-	-	CASIPDSFPPQHF	TGTGCCAGCATCCCGGACAGCTTCCCGCCCCAGCATTTT
TRBV19	TRBJ2-3	-	once	CASQNTDTQYF	TGTGCCTCCCAGAACACAGATACGCAGTATTTT
TRBV27	TRBJ2-1	TRBD2	-	CASTFRGGGNNEQFF	TGTGCCAGCACCTTTCGGGGGGGAGGGAACAATGAGCAGTTCTTC